This is a list of T cell receptor beta chains from one sample in a study of shared clonotypes between healthy human individuals. Method: immunoSEQ multiplex PCR; TCRdb's copy keeps in-frame clones and lacks some. Among some 2,400,000 clones, more than 90% were seen once, and the ten largest hold about 0.13%. Material for sequencing was naive CD4+ T cells sorted from blood. These receptors were obtained from a man in his late teens or twenties in good health. Both conserved end residues are part of each CDR3. A D gene is named only where the DNA matches it firmly. Not all rows give a size; the values are once, few, many and, for expanded clones, a class.

j_call: TRBJ2-3; d_call: TRBD1; v_call: TRBV5-1; clone_size: .; cdr3_aa: CASSLVGQGLTDTQYF; cdr3_nt: TGCGCCAGCAGCTTAGTAGGACAGGGGCTGACAGATACGCAGTATTTT
j_call: TRBJ1-2; d_call: .; v_call: TRBV14; clone_size: few; cdr3_aa: CASSQGSASGGYTF; cdr3_nt: TGTGCCAGCAGCCAAGGATCAGCATCTGGTGGCTACACCTTC
j_call: TRBJ2-3; d_call: .; v_call: TRBV11-2; clone_size: few; cdr3_aa: CASSLRSTDTQYF; cdr3_nt: TGTGCCAGCAGCTTACGGAGCACAGATACGCAGTATTTT
j_call: TRBJ2-5; d_call: TRBD2; v_call: TRBV7-6; clone_size: .; cdr3_aa: CASSQSGSMGETQYF; cdr3_nt: TGTGCCAGCAGCCAAAGCGGGAGTATGGGAGAGACCCAGTACTTC
j_call: TRBJ2-7; d_call: .; v_call: TRBV6-1; clone_size: .; cdr3_aa: CASSESGSYHEQYF; cdr3_nt: TGTGCCAGCAGTGAGTCAGGGAGCTACCACGAGCAGTACTTC
j_call: TRBJ1-2; d_call: .; v_call: TRBV10-3; clone_size: once; cdr3_aa: CAISESGSYGYTF; cdr3_nt: TGTGCCATCAGTGAGTCAGGTAGCTATGGCTACACCTTC
j_call: TRBJ2-7; d_call: .; v_call: TRBV13; clone_size: .; cdr3_aa: CASSLEQGVSEQYF; cdr3_nt: TGTGCCAGCAGCTTAGAGCAGGGAGTAAGCGAGCAGTACTTC
j_call: TRBJ2-1; d_call: TRBD2; v_call: TRBV6-1; clone_size: .; cdr3_aa: CASREPSGGAPNEQFF; cdr3_nt: TGTGCCAGCAGGGAACCTAGCGGGGGGGCCCCCAATGAGCAGTTCTTC
j_call: TRBJ1-5; d_call: .; v_call: TRBV7-2; clone_size: .; cdr3_aa: CASSLWGYNQPQHF; cdr3_nt: TGTGCCAGCAGCTTATGGGGGTACAATCAGCCCCAGCATTTT
j_call: TRBJ1-6; d_call: .; v_call: TRBV10-3; clone_size: few; cdr3_aa: CAISELGGQDNSPLHF; cdr3_nt: TGTGCCATCAGTGAATTGGGGGGCCAAGATAATTCACCCCTCCACTTT
j_call: TRBJ1-5; d_call: .; v_call: TRBV30; clone_size: .; cdr3_aa: CAWSEGVGQPQHF; cdr3_nt: TGTGCCTGGAGTGAGGGTGTTGGTCAGCCCCAGCATTTT
j_call: TRBJ2-4; d_call: .; v_call: TRBV7-2; clone_size: .; cdr3_aa: CASSFSLAGAKNIQYF; cdr3_nt: TGTGCCAGCAGCTTCAGCCTGGCGGGAGCCAAAAACATTCAGTACTTC
j_call: TRBJ2-1; d_call: TRBD2; v_call: TRBV6-5; clone_size: .; cdr3_aa: CASSSGPGGSGNEQFF; cdr3_nt: TGTGCCAGCAGTTCGGGACCAGGCGGGAGTGGGAATGAGCAGTTCTTC
j_call: TRBJ2-3; d_call: TRBD2; v_call: TRBV7-2; clone_size: .; cdr3_aa: CASSLEWLLAGEYTDTQYF; cdr3_nt: TGTGCCAGCAGCTTAGAGTGGCTACTAGCGGGAGAGTACACAGATACGCAGTATTTT
j_call: TRBJ2-7; d_call: .; v_call: TRBV7-6; clone_size: .; cdr3_aa: CASSKDFVSSYEQYF; cdr3_nt: TGTGCCAGCAGCAAGGACTTCGTGAGCTCCTACGAGCAGTACTTC
j_call: TRBJ2-3; d_call: TRBD2; v_call: TRBV5-1; clone_size: .; cdr3_aa: CASSLPAGVADTQYF; cdr3_nt: TGCGCCAGCAGTTTACCAGCGGGAGTTGCCGATACGCAGTATTTT
j_call: TRBJ2-2; d_call: TRBD1; v_call: TRBV4-1; clone_size: .; cdr3_aa: CASSHTGTGATGELFF; cdr3_nt: TGCGCCAGCAGCCATACCGGGACAGGGGCCACCGGGGAGCTGTTTTTT
j_call: TRBJ1-1; d_call: .; v_call: TRBV4-3; clone_size: .; cdr3_aa: CASSLGDKNTEAFF; cdr3_nt: TGCGCCAGCAGCCTAGGGGACAAAAACACTGAAGCTTTCTTT
j_call: TRBJ1-2; d_call: .; v_call: TRBV7-6; clone_size: .; cdr3_aa: CASSLEFNYGYTF; cdr3_nt: TGTGCCAGCAGCTTAGAATTTAACTATGGCTACACCTTC
j_call: TRBJ1-1; d_call: .; v_call: TRBV4-3; clone_size: .; cdr3_aa: CASSQEIGVTEAFF; cdr3_nt: TGCGCCAGCAGCCAAGAGATAGGGGTCACTGAAGCTTTCTTT
j_call: TRBJ1-2; d_call: .; v_call: TRBV6-6; clone_size: .; cdr3_aa: CASSYSPTGLSGYTF; cdr3_nt: TGTGCCAGCAGTTACTCCCCTACAGGGTTGAGTGGCTACACCTTC
j_call: TRBJ2-2; d_call: TRBD2; v_call: TRBV19; clone_size: .; cdr3_aa: CASSESSGRATGELFF; cdr3_nt: TGTGCCAGTAGCGAGTCTAGCGGGAGGGCCACCGGGGAGCTGTTTTTT
j_call: TRBJ1-3; d_call: .; v_call: TRBV4-1; clone_size: .; cdr3_aa: CASSQERSGNTIYF; cdr3_nt: TGCGCCAGCAGCCAGGAACGCTCTGGAAACACCATATATTTT
j_call: TRBJ2-2; d_call: .; v_call: TRBV7-9; clone_size: .; cdr3_aa: CASSLDGGVPGELFF; cdr3_nt: TGTGCCAGCAGCTTAGACGGTGGGGTACCCGGGGAGCTGTTTTTT
j_call: TRBJ1-5; d_call: TRBD1; v_call: TRBV29-1; clone_size: .; cdr3_aa: CSVGGTADQPQHF; cdr3_nt: TGCAGCGTTGGCGGGACAGCCGATCAGCCCCAGCATTTT
j_call: TRBJ1-3; d_call: .; v_call: TRBV10-3; clone_size: .; cdr3_aa: CAISLGDSGNTIYF; cdr3_nt: TGTGCCATCAGCCTAGGAGACTCTGGAAACACCATATATTTT
j_call: TRBJ2-7; d_call: .; v_call: TRBV7-8; clone_size: .; cdr3_aa: CASTGEVREQYF; cdr3_nt: TGTGCCAGCACGGGGGAAGTGCGGGAGCAGTACTTC
j_call: TRBJ1-1; d_call: .; v_call: TRBV10-3; clone_size: .; cdr3_aa: CASKAVVYTEAFF; cdr3_nt: TGTGCCTCGAAGGCGGTTGTTTACACTGAAGCTTTCTTT